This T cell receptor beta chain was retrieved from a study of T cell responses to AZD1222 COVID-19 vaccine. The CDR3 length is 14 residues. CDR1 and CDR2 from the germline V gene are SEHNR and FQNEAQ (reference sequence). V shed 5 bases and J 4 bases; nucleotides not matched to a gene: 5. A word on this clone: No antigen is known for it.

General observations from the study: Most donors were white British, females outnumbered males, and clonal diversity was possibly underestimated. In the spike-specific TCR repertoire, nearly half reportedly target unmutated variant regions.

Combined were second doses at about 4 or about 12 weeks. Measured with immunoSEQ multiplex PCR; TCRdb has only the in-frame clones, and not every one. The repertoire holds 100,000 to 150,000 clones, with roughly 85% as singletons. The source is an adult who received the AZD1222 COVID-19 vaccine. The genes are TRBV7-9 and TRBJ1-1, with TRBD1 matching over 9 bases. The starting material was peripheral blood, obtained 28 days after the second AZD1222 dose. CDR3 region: CASSPQTGGTEAFF. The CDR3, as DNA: TGTGCCAGCAGCCCTCAGACAGGGGGCACTGAAGCTTTCTTT.